This record looks at one T cell receptor (beta chain) sequence and its context. Its antigen remains unknown. These data originate in a study of OX40 agonist ivuxolimab in advanced cancers. Across the study: Partial responses were achieved by three patients, one with hepatocellular carcinoma and two with cutaneous melanoma.

Study-level findings and limits: Dose levels from 0.1 to 3.0 mg/kg saw CD4+ and CD8+ blood T cells expand clonally by week 6.

The method was immunoSEQ multiplex PCR; TCRdb's version includes in-frame clones alone and lacks a portion of them. The table shows around 100,000 clones, with approximately 95% occurring only once. In germline, CDR1 is MNHEY, CDR2 SVGAGI. Trimming stripped 4 bases from V and 6 bases from J, with 12 bases between. The CDR3 spans 13 residues. The sample was CD4+ or CD8+ T cells sorted from blood, taken in a trial of the OX40 agonist ivuxolimab. This chain uses TRBV6-5 with TRBJ1-2; a possible D gene is TRBD1 (6 bases). The clonotype was recovered from an adult with an advanced solid tumor such as melanoma, head and neck, liver or kidney cancer. The DNA of the CDR3 is TGTGCCAGCAGTTCGACAGGATGGGATGGCTACACCTTC. Encoded protein: CASSSTGWDGYTF.